One sample yielded the 30 T cell receptor beta chains listed below, sequenced in a study of glioma-infiltrating T cells after dendritic cell vaccination. Using immunoSEQ multiplex PCR, the repertoire was profiled, and TCRdb retains in-frame clones only, with some absent. The table includes around 89,000 clones, over 75% detected once. The specimen was blood, collected before dendritic cell vaccination. Source of these receptors: a human donor with glioblastoma.

V gene TRBV5-6 combines with J gene TRBJ1-1; possible D gene TRBD1, 6 bases. This CDR3 is built from 13 residues. Germline-derived CDR1 and CDR2 are SGHDT and YYEEEE. V lost 4 bases to trimming and J lost 2 bases, with 9 bases between them. CDR3 protein: CASSVTGNTEAFF. CDR3 DNA sequence: TGTGCCAGCAGCGTGACAGGAAACACTGAAGCTTTCTTT.

The rearrangement uses TRBV4-1 and TRBJ2-7; 7 bases map to TRBD1. Germline V gives CDR1 MGHRA, CDR2 YSYEKL. V was clipped by 2 bases and J by 3 bases; unmatched bases: 13. There are 17 residues in the CDR3. The CDR3 region is CASSQYPQGVGNYEQYF. The CDR3 DNA reads as TGCGCCAGCAGCCAATATCCCCAGGGGGTGGGAAACTACGAGCAGTACTTC.

This sequence joins TRBV9 and TRBJ2-2; D not certain. CDR1 SGDLS and CDR2 YYNGEE come from the germline V gene. The CDR3 is 15 residues long. Trimming removed 6 bases at V and 1 base at J, with 13 bases between. CDR3 region: CASIPGPRNTGELFF. Here the CDR3 DNA reads TGTGCCAGCATCCCAGGTCCACGGAACACCGGGGAGCTGTTTTTT. Drawing the rest from reference TRBV9 and TRBJ2-2, the complete variable domain is DSGVTQTPKHLITATGQRVTLRCSPRSGDLSVYWYQQSLDQGLQFLIQYYNGEERAKGNILERFSAQQFPDLHSELNLSSLELGDSALYFCASIPGPRNTGELFFGEGSRLTVL.

This clone appeared a few times. The chain has TRBV7-9 and TRBJ1-4; no clear D. The germline V gene has CDR1 SEHNR and CDR2 FQNEAQ (reference sequence). CDR3 size: 15 residues. V gave up 5 bases and J gave up 8 bases, with 18 bases separating them. CDR3 nucleotides: TGTGCCAGCAGCCCACTAGGAGAGGTCCGGGAAAAACTGTTTTTT. Amino acid sequence: CASSPLGEVREKLFF.

V is TRBV6-5 and J is TRBJ1-1; a weak D match, TRBD1 (5 bases). Germline lookup yields CDR1 MNHEY and CDR2 SVGAGI. V dropped 4 bases and J dropped 4 bases, with 13 bases sitting between them. The CDR3 consists of 14 residues. DNA of the CDR3: TGTGCCAGCAGTTTAGCAGGGCGAAGCACTGAAGCTTTCTTT. This translates into CASSLAGRSTEAFF.

This clone was recorded once. J is TRBJ2-5 and V is TRBV18; 10 nucleotides line up with TRBD2. CDR1 KGHSH and CDR2 LQKENI come from the germline V gene. With V trimmed by 2 bases and J by 7 bases, 7 bases remained unmatched. The CDR3 extends over 15 amino acids. DNA for the CDR3: TGTGCCAGCTCACCATCTAGCGGGAGTATGGGGACCCAGTACTTC. Amino acids: CASSPSSGSMGTQYF.

This chain links TRBV7-3 with TRBJ2-1; 9 nucleotides line up with TRBD2. Germline CDR1 SGHTA, CDR2 FQGTGA. The V and J ends lost 1 base and 9 bases, in that order; junction bases with no gene match: 10. This CDR3 is 16 amino acids long. CDR3 nucleotide sequence: TGTGCCAGCAGCTTAATGGGCGGGGGGGCCGCTGTTGAGCAGTTCTTC. Its protein product is CASSLMGGGAAVEQFF.

This chain joins TRBV14 and TRBJ2-5; 14 nucleotides line up with TRBD2. V was clipped by 3 bases and J by 5 bases; unmatched bases: 11. Germline V gives CDR1 SGHDN, CDR2 FVKESK. This CDR3 comprises 18 residues. CDR3 in DNA: TGTGCCAGCAGCCATCGTGGACTAGCGGGGGGCGGGGATGAGACCCAGTACTTC. Encoded protein: CASSHRGLAGGGDETQYF.

The V gene is TRBV27, the J gene TRBJ2-2, with D unclear. There are 16 residues in the CDR3. V lost 6 bases to trimming and J lost 0 bases, with 14 bases between them. The germline gives CDR1 MNHEY, CDR2 SMNVEV (reference sequence). CDR3: CASRPLDIANTGELFF. The CDR3, as DNA: TGTGCCAGCAGACCACTCGACATTGCGAACACCGGGGAGCTGTTTTTT.

This clone was observed a handful of times. The chain combines TRBV4-2 with TRBJ1-4, with a possible D match to TRBD1 (6 bases). Germline CDR1 LGHNA, CDR2 YNFKEQ. The CDR3 contains 14 residues. Trimming removed 5 bases at V and 4 bases at J, with 11 bases between. The CDR3: CASSVGQSNEKLFF. CDR3 sequence (DNA): TGTGCCAGCAGCGTCGGACAGAGTAATGAAAAACTGTTTTTT.

The chain combines TRBV27 with TRBJ1-1, with D possibly matching TRBD1 (6 bases). CDR3 length equals 13 residues. Germline CDR1 MNHEY, CDR2 SMNVEV (reference sequence). Trimming took off 0 bases at V and 4 bases at J, with 6 bases between the two ends. The CDR3 nucleotides are TGTGCCAGCAGTTTATCGGGGGCCACTGAAGCTTTCTTT. Translation gives CASSLSGATEAFF.

The chain joins TRBV6-5 to TRBJ2-1; 7 positions match TRBD1. V was clipped by 5 bases and J by 1 base; unmatched bases: 5. The CDR3 is 15 residues long. Germline V CDR1 and CDR2: MNHEY, SVGAGI. This chain's CDR3 is CASSRDRGSYNEQFF. CDR3 coding DNA: TGTGCCAGCAGTCGGGACAGAGGGTCCTACAATGAGCAGTTCTTC.

The chain links TRBV5-4 to TRBJ1-3, with a tentative D call TRBD1 (5 bases). The CDR3 totals 14 residues. V dropped 3 bases and J dropped 4 bases, with 11 bases sitting between them. Germline loops: CDR1 SGHNT, CDR2 YYREEE (reference sequence). CDR3 coding DNA: TGTGCCAGCAGCTCGGGGGTCTCCGGAAACACCATATATTTT. Its translation is CASSSGVSGNTIYF.

The genes are TRBV7-9 and TRBJ2-7; D is uncertain. The CDR3 sequence is 12 residues long. The V gene lost 5 bases and the J gene lost 6 bases, with 11 bases spanning the gap. The germline V gene encodes CDR1 SEHNR and CDR2 FQNEAQ (reference sequence). CDR3 sequence: CASSLDWREQYF. CDR3 sequence (DNA): TGTGCCAGCAGCCTCGACTGGCGCGAGCAGTACTTC.

This chain joins TRBV5-8 and TRBJ1-5; 12 positions agree with TRBD1. V trimming: 3 bases; J trimming: 4 bases; junction bases outside the gene matches: 5. CDR1 SGHTS and CDR2 YDEGEE come from the germline V gene. CDR3 length equals 16 residues. The CDR3 spells CASSWGQGARNQPQHF. CDR3 DNA sequence: TGTGCCAGCAGCTGGGGACAGGGGGCGCGAAATCAGCCCCAGCATTTT.

The chain uses TRBV28 and TRBJ1-1; D possibly corresponds to TRBD1 (6 bases). In germline, CDR1 is MDHEN, CDR2 SYDVKM. The CDR3 sequence is 13 residues long. Trimming took off 1 base at V and 6 bases at J, with 9 bases between the two ends. The CDR3, as DNA: TGTGCCAGCAGTTTATTACAGGGTGCTGAAGCTTTCTTT. Protein: CASSLLQGAEAFF.

The chain employs TRBV30 and TRBJ2-3; a possible D gene is TRBD2 (6 bases). V lost 3 bases and J 4 bases, leaving 17 bases between the germline ends. Germline CDR1 and CDR2: GTSNPN and SVGIG (reference sequence). The CDR3 is made up of 15 amino acids. CDR3 in DNA: TGTGCCTGGAGACGGATGAAGACTAGTGCAGATACGCAGTATTTT. This sequence encodes CAWRRMKTSADTQYF.

The chain couples TRBV5-6 to TRBJ1-5; D may be TRBD1 (5 bases). CDR1 is SGHDT and CDR2 is YYEEEE in the germline V gene. This CDR3 spans 16 amino acids. Trimming stripped 2 bases from V and 0 bases from J, with 12 bases between. In DNA form, the CDR3 reads TGTGCCAGCAGCTTTTCAGGGAAGGCTAGCAATCAGCCCCAGCATTTT. This sequence encodes CASSFSGKASNQPQHF.

The chain uses TRBV5-4 and TRBJ1-2; 8 bases fit TRBD1. Trimming cost V 2 bases and J 4 bases; bases outside gene matches: 10. Germline values: CDR1 SGHNT, CDR2 YYREEE (reference sequence). CDR3 length: 16 residues. The CDR3 DNA reads as TGTGCCAGCAGCTTCCCCCGGGACAGGTCGTCCTATGGCTACACCTTC. Its translation is CASSFPRDRSSYGYTF.

With regard to this clone: The same CDR3 arises from other DNA sequences in this sample as well. The rearrangement links TRBV6-4 to TRBJ2-1, with D maybe TRBD2 (7 bases). The V and J ends lost 5 bases and 3 bases respectively, with 11 bases between them. The CDR3 loop spans 14 amino acids. Germline V gives CDR1 MRHNA, CDR2 SNTAGT. CDR3 residues: CASSRGGDYNEQFF. The CDR3 region has the DNA TGTGCCAGCAGTCGAGGGGGGGACTACAATGAGCAGTTCTTC.

The rearrangement links TRBV2 to TRBJ2-7; TRBD2 aligns across 11 bases. CDR3 length: 16 amino acids. Germline V lookup: CDR1 SNHLY, CDR2 FYNNEI. The J segment lost 3 bases and the V segment lost 1 base, leaving 5 bases of the junction unmatched. CDR3 sequence reads: CASSEEGTSGLYEQYF. CDR3 bases: TGTGCCAGCAGTGAAGAGGGGACTAGCGGCCTCTACGAGCAGTACTTC. The whole variable domain, remainder taken from reference TRBV2 and TRBJ2-7, is EPEVTQTPSHQVTQMGQEVILRCVPISNHLYFYWYRQILGQKVEFLVSFYNNEISEKSEIFDDQFSVERPDGSNFTLKIRSTKLEDSAMYFCASSEEGTSGLYEQYFGPGTRLTVT.

The chain combines TRBV9 with TRBJ2-7; possible D gene TRBD1, 6 bases. V gave up 3 bases and J gave up 0 bases, with 16 bases separating them. The V gene's germline CDR1 is SGDLS and CDR2 YYNGEE. CDR3 length equals 16 residues. CDR3 amino acids: CASSASRDRFSYEQYF. The CDR3 bases are TGTGCCAGCAGCGCCTCCAGAGACAGGTTCTCCTACGAGCAGTACTTC.

This chain connects TRBV25-1 to TRBJ2-7; 7 bases are shared with TRBD2. The CDR3 sequence is 15 residues long. V dropped 1 base and J dropped 5; count of bases not matched to a gene: 8. Germline V gene data show CDR1 as MGHDK and CDR2 as SYGVNS. The CDR3 here is CASSELRGGTHEQYF. In DNA form, the CDR3 reads TGTGCCAGCAGTGAATTGAGGGGAGGGACCCACGAGCAGTACTTC.

The chain carries TRBV7-9 and TRBJ2-1; 7 bases map to TRBD2. The V segment lost 1 base and the J segment 5 bases; nucleotides outside the gene matches: 5. The CDR3 spans 15 residues. Germline V gene sequence: CDR1 SEHNR, CDR2 FQNEAQ (reference sequence). The CDR3 region has the DNA TGTGCCAGCAGCTTAGGGGCGGGGGATAACAATGAGCAGTTCTTC. Translated, it gives CASSLGAGDNNEQFF.

The CDR3, as DNA: TGTGCCTGGAGTGTACGTAGCGGTAGCACAGATACGCAGTATTTT. It translates to CAWSVRSGSTDTQYF. The rearrangement joins TRBV30 to TRBJ2-3; possible D gene TRBD2, 6 bases. V lost 0 bases and J lost 0, with 10 bases in between. The CDR3 length is 15 residues. Germline lookup yields CDR1 GTSNPN and CDR2 SVGIG (reference sequence). Supplemented by reference TRBV30 and TRBJ2-3, the full variable domain reads SQTIHQWPATLVQPVGSPLSLECTVEGTSNPNLYWYRQAAGRGLQLLFYSVGIGQISSEVPQNLSASRPQDRQFILSSKKLLLSDSGFYLCAWSVRSGSTDTQYFGPGTRLTVL.

The J gene is TRBJ1-1, the V gene TRBV10-3, with 10 bases matching TRBD1. Per the germline V gene, CDR1 is ENHRY and CDR2 is SYGVKD. J gave up 10 bases and V 6 bases, and 11 bases lay outside the gene matches. This CDR3 comprises 14 residues. The CDR3 DNA is TGTGCCATCAGACCGGGACAGGGGTTAGCTGGAGCTTTCTTT. Amino acids: CAIRPGQGLAGAFF.

The chain is built from TRBV7-2 and TRBJ2-5; a weak D match, TRBD2 (6 bases). CDR1 and CDR2 from the germline V gene are SGHTA and FQGNSA. Trimming took off 5 bases at V and 5 bases at J, with 15 bases between the two ends. There are 14 residues in the CDR3. The CDR3 DNA is TGTGCCAGCAGCGCAATGGCGGGGTTGGAGACCCAGTACTTC. Translated: CASSAMAGLETQYF.

The chain joins TRBV28 to TRBJ2-7; weak D call: TRBD2 (6 bases). V lost 6 bases and J lost 7, with 16 bases in between. CDR1 MDHEN and CDR2 SYDVKM come from the germline V gene. CDR3 length: 13 residues. The CDR3 DNA sequence: TGTGCCAGCAGCCTCCAATCCCGGGGGGAGCAGTACTTC. Its translation: CASSLQSRGEQYF.

V gene TRBV7-9 combines with J gene TRBJ2-3; 9 bases are a match to TRBD1. The V and J ends lost 4 bases and 2 bases, in that order; junction bases with no gene match: 4. Germline V gene data show CDR1 as SEHNR and CDR2 as FQNEAQ (reference sequence). The CDR3 is 15 amino acids. Here the CDR3 DNA reads TGTGCCAGCAGCTCACGGACAGGGGTCACAGATACGCAGTATTTT. Its translation: CASSSRTGVTDTQYF.

This clone was seen only a few times. V usage is TRBV9 and J usage is TRBJ1-6, with 8 bases that match TRBD1. The CDR3 runs to 15 residues. V shed 4 bases and J 12 bases; nucleotides not matched to a gene: 12. Per the germline V gene, CDR1 is SGDLS and CDR2 is YYNGEE. DNA of the CDR3: TGTGCCAGCAGCCCCCATTCGGGACAGGAGGAACCCCTCCACTTT. Protein sequence: CASSPHSGQEEPLHF.